This T cell receptor beta chain was captured in a study of a mutant IDH1 vaccine in newly diagnosed glioma. In regard to this clone: What it recognizes is unknown.

The germline gives CDR1 SNHLY, CDR2 FYNNEI. Trimming cost V 6 bases and J 6 bases; bases outside gene matches: 12. This CDR3 region has 17 residues. This sample's time point: week 11, during vaccination. What each vaccine dose contained was 300 ug of mutant IDH1 20-mer peptide, accompanied by topical imiquimod. Measured with immunoSEQ multiplex PCR; TCRdb has only the in-frame clones, and not every one. The data show 40,000 to 55,000 clones, with roughly nine tenths seen just once and 2% to 2.5% held by the top ten. The TCR was taken from a man aged 50-59 years with glioma. The chain links TRBV2 to TRBJ2-2; 11 positions agree with TRBD2. The sample consisted of PBMCs, taken from a glioma patient whose treatment included an IDH1 peptide vaccine. CDR3 DNA: TGTGCCAGCAGGAGACCACGTAGCGGGGGGGCCGCCGGGGAGCTGTTTTTT. It yields the protein CASRRPRSGGAAGELFF.